Below are 10 T cell receptor beta chains sequenced from a single sample in a study of graft-versus-host responses after intestinal transplantation. Antigen specificity for these receptors is unknown. Here immunoSEQ multiplex PCR was the method, and the copy in TCRdb shows in-frame clones only, minus some. This table holds 85,000 to 100,000 clones, roughly 91% found once. This specimen consisted of unstimulated CD8+ T cells sorted from spleen or lymph node cells, obtained before intestinal transplant. The receptors originated from a human donor who received an intestinal transplant.

This sequence joins TRBV4-1 and TRBJ1-1, with no clear D. Trimming removed 5 bases at V and 4 bases at J, with 14 bases between. This CDR3 is built from 14 residues. Germline CDR1 MGHRA, CDR2 YSYEKL. The CDR3 spells CASSTSGGSTEAFF. The DNA for the CDR3 is TGCGCCAGCAGCACAAGTGGAGGGAGCACTGAAGCTTTCTTT.

The rearrangement joins TRBV2 to TRBJ1-3; TRBD1 aligns across 8 bases. The CDR3 runs to 18 residues. V gave up 0 bases and J gave up 2 bases; unmatched junction bases: 9. Germline assignment: CDR1 SNHLY and CDR2 FYNNEI. In DNA form, the CDR3 reads TGTGCCAGCAGTGAAGCCCGGATACCGACAGGGGCTGGAAACACCATATATTTT. It yields the protein CASSEARIPTGAGNTIYF.

V gene TRBV29-1 combines with J gene TRBJ2-7; no clear D gene. The CDR3 covers 13 residues. In germline, CDR1 is SQVTM, CDR2 ANQGSEA. Trimming removed 5 bases at V and 1 base at J, with 12 bases between. CDR3 residues: CSVIYSQSYEQYF. CDR3 nucleotide sequence: TGCAGCGTTATATACAGCCAATCCTACGAGCAGTACTTC.

V is TRBV11-2 and J is TRBJ2-4; 12 positions match TRBD1. The ends lost 5 bases at V and 3 bases at J; junction bases unmatched: 8. The CDR3 is 17 amino acids. CDR1 and CDR2 from the germline V gene are SGHAT and FQNNGV. The CDR3 here is CASSNPGQGADKNIQYF. As DNA, the CDR3 is TGTGCCAGCAGCAACCCGGGACAGGGGGCCGACAAAAACATTCAGTACTTC.

The chain links TRBV7-6 to TRBJ2-6, with 7 bases lining up with TRBD2. This CDR3 has 19 residues. Germline CDR1 and CDR2: SGHVS and FNYEAQ. V lost 4 bases and J lost 9; bases outside the gene matches: 21. The CDR3 protein is CASSSNRWGGTLRSNVLTF. CDR3 bases: TGTGCCAGCAGCTCTAATAGGTGGGGGGGGACCCTCAGGAGCAACGTCCTGACTTTC.

V usage is TRBV27 and J usage is TRBJ2-3; perhaps TRBD2 as D (5 bases). Germline CDR1 reads MNHEY; CDR2 reads SMNVEV (reference sequence). CDR3 length: 14 residues. The germline V and J ends were trimmed by 4 bases and 4 bases, with 12 bases remaining between them. The CDR3 loop is CASSSGVRPDTQYF. CDR3 nucleotides: TGTGCCAGCAGTTCCGGGGTGCGCCCAGATACGCAGTATTTT.

The CDR3 nucleotides are TGTGCCAGCAGCGTTAGGACAGGGGAGAGCACAGATACGCAGTATTTT. Amino acids: CASSVRTGESTDTQYF. The chain combines TRBV9 with TRBJ2-3; 9 bases line up with TRBD1. The CDR3 spans 16 residues. The ends lost 2 bases at V and 0 bases at J; junction bases unmatched: 4. In germline, CDR1 is SGDLS, CDR2 YYNGEE.

The chain employs TRBV4-3 and TRBJ1-1, with TRBD1 matching 7 bases. The CDR3 is 15 amino acids. The junction had 7 bases not matched to a gene; V was cut back by 3 bases and J by 3 bases. CDR1 is LGHNA and CDR2 is YSLEER in the germline V gene. CDR3 residues: CASSHKTGLDTEAFF. The DNA of the CDR3 is TGCGCCAGCAGCCATAAGACAGGGTTGGACACTGAAGCTTTCTTT.

The chain recombines TRBV27 with TRBJ2-7, with TRBD1 matching 7 bases. CDR1 is MNHEY, CDR2 SMNVEV, per germline (reference sequence). V shed 2 bases and J 4 bases; nucleotides not matched to a gene: 17. This CDR3 contains 18 residues. DNA of the CDR3: TGTGCCAGCAGTTTAGTGGCTTTAGGGACAGCTTCTCCTTACGAGCAGTACTTC. Protein product: CASSLVALGTASPYEQYF.

The chain employs TRBV19 and TRBJ1-6; D gene uncertain. There are 24 residues in the CDR3. V was pared by 6 bases and J by 3 bases, with 39 bases between. Germline V gene sequence: CDR1 LNHDA, CDR2 SQIVND (reference sequence). CDR3 nucleotide sequence: TGTGCCAGTAGATTGACGGGTACACCCACCGGGAGAACGGAGGTTATTTTCTATAATTCACCCCTCCACTTT. Encoded protein: CASRLTGTPTGRTEVIFYNSPLHF.